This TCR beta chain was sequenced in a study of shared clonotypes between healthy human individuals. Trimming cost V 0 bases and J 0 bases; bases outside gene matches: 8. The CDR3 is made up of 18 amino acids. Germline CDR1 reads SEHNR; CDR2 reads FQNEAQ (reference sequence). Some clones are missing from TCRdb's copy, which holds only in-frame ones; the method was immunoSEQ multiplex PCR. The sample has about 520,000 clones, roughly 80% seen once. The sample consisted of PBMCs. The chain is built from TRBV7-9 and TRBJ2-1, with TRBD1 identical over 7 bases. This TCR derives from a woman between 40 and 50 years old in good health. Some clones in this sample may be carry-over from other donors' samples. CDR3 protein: CASSLARDSWSSYNEQFF. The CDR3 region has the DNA TGTGCCAGCAGCTTAGCCAGGGACAGCTGGAGCTCCTACAATGAGCAGTTCTTC.